The 30 T cell receptor beta chains listed next were all sequenced from one sample in a study of T cell responses to AZD1222 COVID-19 vaccine. Repertoires were generated with immunoSEQ multiplex PCR, while TCRdb's copy carries only in-frame clones and drops some. Altogether roughly 120,000 clones are present, 70% to 90% being singletons, with the ten largest covering roughly 7.7%. Specimen: peripheral blood, collected on day 0 of AZD1222 vaccination. These receptors all stem from an adult in good health.

Here the CDR3 reads CAWNLRGVQETQYF. The CDR3 DNA reads TGTGCCTGGAATTTGCGGGGGGTTCAAGAGACCCAGTACTTC. This rearrangement joins TRBV30 to TRBJ2-5, with 8 bases that match TRBD2. The CDR3 is made up of 14 amino acids. With 4 bases clipped from V and 2 bases from J, the junction kept 6 bases outside the gene matches. Germline V gene lookup returns CDR1 GTSNPN and CDR2 SVGIG (reference sequence).

This sequence joins TRBV30 and TRBJ1-5; the D is unclear. The V gene lost 0 bases and the J gene lost 5 bases, with 11 bases spanning the gap. The CDR3 has 14 amino acids. Germline values: CDR1 GTSNPN, CDR2 SVGIG (reference sequence). The CDR3 sequence is CAWSVLEADQPQHF. The CDR3 DNA follows: TGTGCCTGGAGTGTTTTGGAGGCCGATCAGCCCCAGCATTTT. Using reference TRBV30 and TRBJ1-5 for the parts outside the CDR3, the full variable domain is SQTIHQWPATLVQPVGSPLSLECTVEGTSNPNLYWYRQAAGRGLQLLFYSVGIGQISSEVPQNLSASRPQDRQFILSSKKLLLSDSGFYLCAWSVLEADQPQHFGDGTRLSIL.

This clone was picked up a small number of times. A read error may account for a junction end that differs from germline. This chain uses TRBV7-9 with TRBJ1-2; 7 positions agree with TRBD1. Germline values: CDR1 SEHNR, CDR2 FQNEAQ (reference sequence). This CDR3 contains 15 residues. CDR3 DNA: TGTGCCAGCAGCTTAGGGAACGTGGGAGGGGGACAGCCAGCCTTC. Its protein is CASSLGNVGGGQPAF.

This clone was seen only once. The gene calls are TRBV4-3 and TRBJ2-1, with 10 bases that match TRBD2. In germline, CDR1 is LGHNA, CDR2 YSLEER. The CDR3 has 16 residues. The ends lost 1 base at V and 4 bases at J; junction bases unmatched: 4. The CDR3 nucleotides read TGCGCCAGCAGCCAAGCGACTAGCGGGTGGTACAATGAGCAGTTCTTC. Translating gives CASSQATSGWYNEQFF.

The rearrangement links TRBV5-8 to TRBJ2-3, with a tentative D call TRBD2 (5 bases). CDR3 size: 16 residues. Trimming stripped 0 bases from V and 0 bases from J, with 11 bases between. Germline assignment: CDR1 SGHTS and CDR2 YDEGEE. The CDR3 coding sequence is TGTGCCAGCAGCTTGGGGGAGCGGACTAGCACAGATACGCAGTATTTT. This codes for CASSLGERTSTDTQYF.

The V gene is TRBV6-5, the J gene TRBJ1-2; 9 positions match TRBD1. With V trimmed by 2 bases and J by 10 bases, 2 bases remained unmatched. This CDR3 region has 12 residues. CDR1 MNHEY and CDR2 SVGAGI come from the germline V gene. This chain's CDR3 is CASSYGTGYYTF. CDR3 bases: TGTGCCAGCAGTTACGGGACAGGGTACTACACCTTC.

V usage is TRBV5-1 and J usage is TRBJ2-7; 7 bases fit TRBD2. CDR1 and CDR2 (germline): SGHRS, YFSETQ. The CDR3 runs 15 residues. Trimming cost V 4 bases and J 0 bases; bases outside gene matches: 7. The CDR3 nucleotides read TGCGCCAGCAGCCCCCGGGACTACTACTCCTACGAGCAGTACTTC. Translated: CASSPRDYYSYEQYF.

This chain connects TRBV5-4 to TRBJ1-4; 10 bases line up with TRBD1. The ends lost 4 bases at V and 7 bases at J; junction bases unmatched: 4. This CDR3 is built from 14 residues. Germline CDR1 reads SGHNT; CDR2 reads YYREEE (reference sequence). The CDR3 spells CASSRQGAAEKLFF. CDR3 DNA: TGTGCCAGCAGCCGACAGGGGGCTGCTGAAAAACTGTTTTTT.

The V call is TRBV21-1, the J call TRBJ1-4. TRBV21-1 is labeled a pseudogene. This CDR3 has 18 residues. The CDR3 bases are TGTGCCAGCAGCAAATTGAGGGGGAGGAGGTGGGTTAATGAAAAACTGTTTTTT. Its translation is CASSKLRGRRWVNEKLFF.

This clone has a single count. The V gene is TRBV11-2, the J gene TRBJ2-6; 8 bases map to TRBD1. CDR1 is SGHAT and CDR2 is FQNNGV in the germline V gene. The CDR3 consists of 17 residues. The V gene end was trimmed by 5 bases and the J gene end by 1 base; junction bases not matched to a gene: 7. Here the CDR3 DNA reads TGTGCCAGCAGCCCCGGACAGGGAGTATCTGGGGCCAACGTCCTGACTTTC. It yields the protein CASSPGQGVSGANVLTF.

The CDR3 reads CASSETGGQVYEQYF. The CDR3 nucleotides read TGTGCCAGCAGTGAAACCGGGGGACAGGTCTACGAGCAGTACTTC. The chain joins TRBV6-1 to TRBJ2-7; 8 positions agree with TRBD1. CDR3 length equals 15 residues. CDR1 and CDR2 from the germline V gene are MNHNS and SASEGT. With V trimmed by 2 bases and J by 3 bases, 6 bases remained unmatched.

CDR3 nucleotide sequence: TGTGCCAGTAGGGCGGGGACAGGGGGCTGGCGGGGGAGCTACAATGAGCAGTTCTTC. It encodes CASRAGTGGWRGSYNEQFF. The V gene is TRBV19, the J gene TRBJ2-1, with 12 bases aligning to TRBD1. This CDR3 has 19 residues. The germline CDR1 and CDR2 sequences are LNHDA and SQIVND (reference sequence). Germline trimming cut 6 bases from V and 3 bases from J; bases unmatched to any gene: 15.

This chain connects TRBV20-1 to TRBJ1-2; D is perhaps TRBD1 (5 bases). V lost 7 bases and J lost 3, with 9 bases in between. Germline assignment: CDR1 DFQATT and CDR2 SNEGSKA (reference sequence). The CDR3 extends over 11 amino acids. CDR3: CSGGKDYGYTF. DNA for the CDR3: TGCAGTGGGGGGAAGGACTATGGCTACACCTTC.

The chain joins TRBV6-1 to TRBJ1-5, with D maybe TRBD1 (6 bases). The germline gives CDR1 MNHNS, CDR2 SASEGT. With 2 bases removed from V and 4 bases from J, the gap between germline ends came to 15 bases. CDR3 size: 16 residues. The CDR3 region is CASSERYRVANQPQHF. CDR3 nucleotides: TGTGCCAGCAGTGAAAGGTACAGGGTCGCAAATCAGCCCCAGCATTTT.

V gene TRBV7-2 combines with J gene TRBJ2-5; D remains unclear. Trimming removed 1 base at V and 5 bases at J, with 11 bases between. Germline-derived CDR1 and CDR2 are SGHTA and FQGNSA. The CDR3 is 14 amino acids. The chain's CDR3 is CASSLVVGLETQYF. CDR3 sequence (DNA): TGTGCCAGCAGCTTAGTGGTAGGGTTGGAGACCCAGTACTTC.

This chain uses TRBV7-2 with TRBJ2-7, with 8 bases identical to TRBD2. Germline loops: CDR1 SGHTA, CDR2 FQGNSA. With V trimmed by 5 bases and J by 7 bases, 10 bases remained unmatched. This CDR3 region has 14 residues. As DNA, the CDR3 is TGTGCCAGCAGCCCTCGACTAGCGCGAGGGGAGCAGTACTTC. Translation: CASSPRLARGEQYF.

The table lists this clone with a few counts. The chain recombines TRBV7-2 with TRBJ2-1; D ambiguous. The CDR3 has 13 amino acids. V was cut by 2 bases and J by 10 bases, with 12 bases left in between. The germline V gene has CDR1 SGHTA and CDR2 FQGNSA. CDR3 residues: CASSLYGLGEQFF. CDR3 bases: TGTGCCAGCAGCTTATACGGGTTGGGGGAGCAGTTCTTC.

The V call is TRBV7-9, the J call TRBJ1-4; tentatively, D is TRBD1 (5 bases). Germline V gene data show CDR1 as SEHNR and CDR2 as FQNEAQ (reference sequence). The germline V and J ends were trimmed by 1 base and 8 bases, with 17 bases remaining between them. The CDR3 loop spans 16 amino acids. The DNA of the CDR3 is TGTGCCAGCAGCTTAGTGTTAGCCCCAGGGAGCGAAAAACTGTTTTTT. This gives the protein CASSLVLAPGSEKLFF.

The chain joins TRBV25-1 to TRBJ2-5; D is unresolved. The CDR3 contains 14 residues. V lost 5 bases, J lost 2 bases, and 12 bases lay in between. The germline CDR1 and CDR2 sequences are MGHDK and SYGVNS. This CDR3 is CASSSPVVQETQYF. CDR3 coding DNA: TGTGCCAGCAGTTCTCCGGTCGTGCAAGAGACCCAGTACTTC.

The chain couples TRBV6-6 to TRBJ1-6; D gene uncertain. The CDR3 contains 15 residues. Germline V lookup: CDR1 MNHNY, CDR2 SVGAGI (reference sequence). The V end lost 0 bases, the J end lost 8 bases, and 11 bases lay between the germline ends. For the CDR3, the DNA is TGTGCCAGCAGTTACTCGCCGCCCGGGGATTCACCCCTCCACTTT. Translated: CASSYSPPGDSPLHF.

CDR3 sequence reads: CASSEYGVLGGYTF. The CDR3 DNA is TGTGCCAGCAGTGAATATGGGGTGCTCGGTGGCTACACCTTC. The chain has TRBV25-1 and TRBJ1-2; D remains unclear. The CDR3 runs 14 residues. The germline V and J ends were trimmed by 0 bases and 7 bases, with 12 bases remaining between them. Germline-derived CDR1 and CDR2 are MGHDK and SYGVNS.

J is TRBJ1-6 and V is TRBV10-2, with D unresolved. V was clipped by 2 bases and J by 9 bases, with 8 bases between them. Germline V gene sequence: CDR1 WSHSY, CDR2 SAAADI. The CDR3 is 13 residues long. CDR3 nucleotides: TGCGCCAGCAGTGAGATTAGAGGTTCACCCCTCCACTTT. Residues: CASSEIRGSPLHF.

The chain links TRBV21-1 to TRBJ2-7; the D call TRBD1 from the table was never checked on the DNA. TRBV21-1 is assigned pseudogene status. The CDR3 length is 14 residues. CDR3 nucleotide sequence: TGTGCCAGCAGCAAAGGGACAGTGAGCTACGAGCAGTACTTC. It is translated as CASSKGTVSYEQYF.

This sequence joins TRBV24-1 and TRBJ2-1, with TRBD2 matching over 11 bases. Trimming took 1 base from V and 4 from J; bases not matched to a gene: 2. The CDR3 consists of 16 residues. Germline CDR1 is KGHDR and CDR2 is SFDVKD. The CDR3 DNA reads as TGTGCCACCAGTGATTTTACTAGCGGGAGATACAATGAGCAGTTCTTC. Translated, it gives CATSDFTSGRYNEQFF.

This rearrangement joins TRBV5-1 to TRBJ2-3; 8 bases align to TRBD1. The CDR3 sequence is 16 residues long. Losses at the gene ends were 3 bases for V and 6 bases for J; bases not matched to a gene: 12. Germline CDR1 is SGHRS and CDR2 is YFSETQ. CDR3 loop: CASSSWGDRPGDTQYF. The DNA of the CDR3 is TGCGCCAGCAGCTCCTGGGGGGACAGGCCTGGGGATACGCAGTATTTT.

The rearrangement joins TRBV5-4 to TRBJ2-1; D possibly matches TRBD1 or TRBD2 (6 bases each). CDR3 size: 15 residues. Trimming left V 0 bases short and J 10 bases short, with 17 bases between. CDR1 and CDR2 (germline): SGHNT, YYREEE (reference sequence). The DNA of the CDR3 is TGTGCCAGCAGCTTGGGGGGAGGAGACAGGCAGGAGCAGTTCTTC. It translates to CASSLGGGDRQEQFF.

The J gene is TRBJ1-2, the V gene TRBV3-1 (or the pseudogene TRBV3-2); D unresolved. Germline CDR1 reads LGHDT; CDR2 reads YNNKEL (reference sequence). V lost 1 base to trimming and J lost 2 bases, with 11 bases between them. The CDR3 has 15 residues. The CDR3 sequence is CASSQGREPNYGYTF. As DNA, the CDR3 is TGTGCCAGCAGCCAAGGCCGGGAGCCGAACTATGGCTACACCTTC.

This chain uses TRBV15 with TRBJ2-5, with TRBD2 matching over 11 bases. There are 18 residues in the CDR3. CDR1 is LNHNV and CDR2 is YYDKDF in the germline V gene (reference sequence). The J segment lost 5 bases and the V segment lost 4 bases, leaving 15 bases of the junction unmatched. The CDR3 reads CATSTTPRLAGLWETQYF. The CDR3 coding sequence is TGTGCCACCAGCACGACACCCCGACTAGCGGGGTTATGGGAGACCCAGTACTTC.

The chain links TRBV10-3 to TRBJ1-1, with no clear D. The V gene's germline CDR1 is ENHRY and CDR2 SYGVKD. The ends were cut back, 3 bases at V and 1 base at J, with 9 bases in the middle. The CDR3 spans 14 residues. The CDR3 DNA sequence: TGTGCCATCAGTGACTCTTGGCAGAACACTGAAGCTTTCTTT. Its translation: CAISDSWQNTEAFF.

In this sample, this clone turned up a few times. The V and J genes are TRBV11-2 and TRBJ2-4, with TRBD1 identical over 7 bases. V dropped 5 bases and J dropped 5; count of bases not matched to a gene: 3. The CDR3 loop spans 13 amino acids. From germline, CDR1 is SGHAT and CDR2 FQNNGV. The CDR3 is CASSRGQQNIQYF. The CDR3 nucleotides are TGTGCCAGCAGCAGGGGACAGCAAAACATTCAGTACTTC.